One and the same sample provided the 19 T cell receptor beta chains below, sequenced in a study of OX40 agonist ivuxolimab in advanced cancers. Repertoires were generated with immunoSEQ multiplex PCR, while TCRdb's copy carries only in-frame clones and drops some. The table has about 100,000 clones, roughly 94% seen once. Material: CD4+ or CD8+ T cells sorted from blood, obtained in a trial of the OX40 agonist ivuxolimab. The receptors here all came from an adult with an advanced solid tumor such as melanoma, head and neck, liver or kidney cancer.

This clone was detected once. The J gene is TRBJ1-1, the V gene TRBV29-1; D not resolved. Between the trimmed V and J ends, which lost 5 bases and 14 bases, there was a span of 18 bases. The germline gives CDR1 SQVTM, CDR2 ANQGSEA. The CDR3 has 11 residues. CDR3 nucleotides: TGCAGCGTTTGGTGGAACGGGGAAGTGTTCTTT. Its protein product is CSVWWNGEVFF. The complete variable domain, with remaining parts taken from reference TRBV29-1 and TRBJ1-1, reads SAVISQKPSRDICQRGTSLTIQCQVDSQVTMMFWYRQQPGQSLTLIATANQGSEATYESGFVIDKFPISRPNLTFSTLTVSNMSPEDSSIYLCSVWWNGEVFFGQGTRLTVV.

The CDR3 protein is CASGLGGGYTF. CDR3 in DNA: TGTGCCAGCGGCCTCGGGGGAGGCTACACCTTC. This sequence joins TRBV6-1 and TRBJ1-2, with D perhaps matching TRBD1 (5 bases). The germline gives CDR1 MNHNS, CDR2 SASEGT. The CDR3 has 11 amino acids. The germline V and J ends were trimmed by 8 bases and 8 bases, with 12 bases remaining between them.

This rearrangement joins TRBV2 to TRBJ1-1, with no clear D. The CDR3 runs 14 residues. V was shortened by 6 bases and J by 3 bases, with 14 bases between the two germline ends. The germline V gene encodes CDR1 SNHLY and CDR2 FYNNEI. The CDR3 sequence is CASRVLGKYTEAFF. CDR3 DNA: TGTGCCAGCAGGGTGTTGGGCAAATACACTGAAGCTTTCTTT.

The table lists this clone with a count of one. The chain employs TRBV14 and TRBJ2-5, with D unclear. Germline CDR1 and CDR2: SGHDN and FVKESK. CDR3 length: 12 amino acids. V lost 3 bases to trimming and J lost 5 bases, with 7 bases between them. This chain's CDR3 is CASSQTLETQYF. The DNA of the CDR3 is TGTGCCAGCAGCCAGACGTTGGAGACCCAGTACTTC.

The V call is TRBV6-4, the J call TRBJ2-5, with 16 bases identical to TRBD2. The ends lost 4 bases at V and 6 bases at J; junction bases unmatched: 8. This CDR3 has 17 amino acids. CDR1 is MRHNA and CDR2 is SNTAGT in the germline V gene. The CDR3 DNA is TGTGCCAGCAGTGCCCCGGGACTAGCGGGAGGGCCAAAGACCCAGTACTTC. Its translation: CASSAPGLAGGPKTQYF.

The chain links TRBV14 to TRBJ2-3; D is uncertain. The ends were cut back, 1 base at V and 0 bases at J, with 2 bases in the middle. Germline V CDR1 and CDR2: SGHDN, FVKESK. This CDR3 contains 13 residues. The CDR3 sequence: CASSQVSTDTQYF. CDR3 DNA: TGTGCCAGCAGCCAAGTGAGCACAGATACGCAGTATTTT.

The rearrangement links TRBV4-3 to TRBJ1-3, with D maybe TRBD1 (6 bases). This CDR3 has 14 residues. CDR1 and CDR2 from the germline V gene are LGHNA and YSLEER. The ends were cut back, 4 bases at V and 4 bases at J, with 11 bases in the middle. This CDR3 reads CASSPQGHGNTIYF. The CDR3 nucleotides are TGCGCCAGCAGCCCCCAGGGGCACGGAAACACCATATATTTT.

The chain is built from TRBV5-6 and TRBJ2-3; TRBD1 might be the D (5 bases). Germline V gene sequence: CDR1 SGHDT, CDR2 YYEEEE. V lost 4 bases and J lost 1, with 7 bases in between. The CDR3 has 13 amino acids. Written as DNA, the CDR3 is TGTGCCAGCAGCCCAGGGCGCACAGATACGCAGTATTTT. This encodes CASSPGRTDTQYF.

V is TRBV4-1 and J is TRBJ2-7; D is perhaps TRBD2 (6 bases). This CDR3 is 17 amino acids long. Trimming shortened V by 0 bases and J by 5 bases, and 20 bases separated the two germline ends. In germline, CDR1 is MGHRA, CDR2 YSYEKL. The CDR3 is CASSQEGTGGMENEQYF. CDR3 DNA: TGCGCCAGCAGCCAAGAGGGGACCGGGGGAATGGAGAACGAGCAGTACTTC.

Points on this clone: The junction does not match germline at one end; this may be a read error. The rearrangement links TRBV7-7 to TRBJ2-5; maybe TRBD1 (6 bases). This CDR3 region has 13 residues. In germline, CDR1 is SSHAT, CDR2 FNYEAQ (reference sequence). The DNA for the CDR3 is TGTGCTAGCAGCCACTCCAGGGGAGAGACCCAGTACTTC. Its protein is CASSHSRGETQYF.

This clone has only one observation. A junction end diverges from the germline sequence, so it may reflect a read error. The chain couples TRBV27 to TRBJ1-1; D might be TRBD1 (6 bases). CDR1 and CDR2 (germline): MNHEY, SMNVEV (reference sequence). The CDR3 consists of 12 residues. The CDR3 nucleotides are TGCCTGGCGGGACACCGAAACACTGAAGCTTTCTTT. Translation: CLAGHRNTEAFF.

CDR3 loop: CAWTNRDRHVLYEQYF. The CDR3 nucleotides read TGTGCCTGGACCAACCGGGACAGGCATGTTCTCTACGAGCAGTACTTC. The J gene is TRBJ2-7, the V gene TRBV30, with 8 nucleotides matching TRBD1. Germline V CDR1 and CDR2: GTSNPN, SVGIG (reference sequence). The CDR3 sequence is 16 residues long. V gave up 4 bases and J gave up 3 bases; unmatched junction bases: 14.

V usage is TRBV2 and J usage is TRBJ1-5; D remains unclear. The V and J ends lost 0 bases and 1 base respectively, with 1 base between them. CDR1 is SNHLY and CDR2 is FYNNEI in the germline V gene. This CDR3 is built from 13 residues. CDR3 bases: TGTGCCAGCAGTGAAGCCAGCAATCAGCCCCAGCATTTT. Translating it yields CASSEASNQPQHF.

This clone was counted a few times. This chain joins TRBV12-5 and TRBJ1-4; TRBD1 is a possible D gene (5 bases). The CDR3 length is 15 residues. The germline V gene encodes CDR1 LGHNT and CDR2 FRNRAP. V dropped 3 bases and J dropped 6 bases, with 14 bases sitting between them. This chain's CDR3 is CASGFGGGLYEKLFF. The CDR3 nucleotides are TGTGCTAGTGGTTTCGGGGGAGGGTTGTATGAAAAACTGTTTTTT. Combining the CDR3 with reference TRBV12-5 and TRBJ1-4 gives the whole variable domain DARVTQTPRHKVTEMGQEVTMRCQPILGHNTVFWYRQTMMQGLELLAYFRNRAPLDDSGMPKDRFSAEMPDATLATLKIQPSEPRDSAVYFCASGFGGGLYEKLFFGSGTQLSVL.

DNA for the CDR3: TGTGCCAGCTCACCGGGCACTTACTCCTATAATTCACCCCTCCACTTT. Translating gives CASSPGTYSYNSPLHF. The genes are TRBV18 and TRBJ1-6; D is unresolved. The CDR3 is 16 amino acids. V was clipped by 3 bases and J by 0 bases, with 9 bases between them. The V gene's germline CDR1 is KGHSH and CDR2 LQKENI.

The genes are TRBV6-5 and TRBJ2-7; TRBD2 aligns across 8 bases. V gave up 4 bases and J gave up 3 bases; unmatched junction bases: 8. Germline CDR1 reads MNHEY; CDR2 reads SVGAGI. The CDR3 totals 15 residues. The CDR3, as DNA: TGTGCCAGCAGTTCAGAAAGCGGGAGCTTCTACGAGCAGTACTTC. It yields the protein CASSSESGSFYEQYF.

This clone was picked up one time. This chain connects TRBV19 to TRBJ1-5, with TRBD1 identical over 7 bases. Trimming took 7 bases from V and 3 from J; bases not matched to a gene: 6. The V gene's germline CDR1 is LNHDA and CDR2 SQIVND (reference sequence). The CDR3 consists of 14 residues. The CDR3 loop reads CASTPGQHNQPQHF. DNA of the CDR3: TGTGCCAGTACTCCGGGACAGCACAATCAGCCCCAGCATTTT.

This clone was observed a single time. This chain joins TRBV7-6 and TRBJ2-5; TRBD2 matches 8 bases. The J call may be faulty, since TRBJ2-7 better matches the DNA end. The CDR3 length is 15 residues. Per germline, CDR1 SGHVS and CDR2 FNYEAQ. CDR3 nucleotides: TGTGCCAGCAGAGCCGGGACTAGTCCCAACTACGAGCAGTACTTC. It is translated as CASRAGTSPNYEQYF.

This clone was observed a single time. The chain recombines TRBV5-6 with TRBJ1-1; 11 bases are a match to TRBD1. Trimming removed 3 bases from V and 4 bases from J; junction bases left unmatched: 2. The CDR3 is made up of 14 amino acids. CDR1 and CDR2 from the germline V gene are SGHDT and YYEEEE. CDR3 bases: TGTGCCAGCAGCTCCGGGACAGGGGGCACTGAAGCTTTCTTT. It yields the protein CASSSGTGGTEAFF. Filled out from reference TRBV5-6 and TRBJ1-1, the complete variable domain reads DAGVTQSPTHLIKTRGQQVTLRCSPKSGHDTVSWYQQALGQGPQFIFQYYEEEERQRGNFPDRFSGHQFPNYSSELNVNALLLGDSALYLCASSSGTGGTEAFFGQGTRLTVV.